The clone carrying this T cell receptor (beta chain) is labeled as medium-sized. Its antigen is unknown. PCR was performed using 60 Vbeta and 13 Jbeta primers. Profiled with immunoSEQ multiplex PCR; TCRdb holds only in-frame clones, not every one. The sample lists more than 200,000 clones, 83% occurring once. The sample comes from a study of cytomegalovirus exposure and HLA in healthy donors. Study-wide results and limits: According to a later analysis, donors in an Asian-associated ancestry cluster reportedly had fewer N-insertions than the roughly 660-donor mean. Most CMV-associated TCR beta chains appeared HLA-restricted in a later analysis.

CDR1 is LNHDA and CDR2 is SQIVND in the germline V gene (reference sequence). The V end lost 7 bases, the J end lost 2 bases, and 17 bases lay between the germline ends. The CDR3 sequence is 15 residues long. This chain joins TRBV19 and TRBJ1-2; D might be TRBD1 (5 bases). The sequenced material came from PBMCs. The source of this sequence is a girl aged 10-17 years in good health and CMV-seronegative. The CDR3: CASNLRQHRNYGYTF. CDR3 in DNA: TGTGCCAGTAACCTACGACAGCATCGAAACTATGGCTACACCTTC.